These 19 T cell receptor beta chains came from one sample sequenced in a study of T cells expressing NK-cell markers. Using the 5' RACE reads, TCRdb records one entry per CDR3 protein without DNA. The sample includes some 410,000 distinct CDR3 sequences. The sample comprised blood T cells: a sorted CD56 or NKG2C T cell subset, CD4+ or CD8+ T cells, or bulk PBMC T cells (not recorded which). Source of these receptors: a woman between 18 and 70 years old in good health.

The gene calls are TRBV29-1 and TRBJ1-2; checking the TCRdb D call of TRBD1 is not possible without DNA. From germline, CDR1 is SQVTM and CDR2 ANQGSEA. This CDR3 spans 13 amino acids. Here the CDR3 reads CSANTGTGDGYTF.

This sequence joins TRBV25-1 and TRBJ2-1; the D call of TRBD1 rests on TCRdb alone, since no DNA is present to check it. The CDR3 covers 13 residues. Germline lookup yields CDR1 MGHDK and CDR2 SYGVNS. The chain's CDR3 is CASRDREFDEQFF.

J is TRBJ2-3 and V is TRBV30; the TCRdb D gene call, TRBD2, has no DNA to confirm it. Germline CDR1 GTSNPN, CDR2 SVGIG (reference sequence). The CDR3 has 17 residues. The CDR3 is CAWSVRGAPRSTDTQYF.

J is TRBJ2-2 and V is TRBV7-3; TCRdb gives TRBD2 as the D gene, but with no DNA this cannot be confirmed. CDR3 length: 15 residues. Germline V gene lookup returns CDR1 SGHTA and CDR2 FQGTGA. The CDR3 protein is CASSPGLVVWGELFF.

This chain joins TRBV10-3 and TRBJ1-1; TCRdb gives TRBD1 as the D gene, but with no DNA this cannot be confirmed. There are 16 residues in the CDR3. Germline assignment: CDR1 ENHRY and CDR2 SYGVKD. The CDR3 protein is CAISPNFSGDYTEAFF.

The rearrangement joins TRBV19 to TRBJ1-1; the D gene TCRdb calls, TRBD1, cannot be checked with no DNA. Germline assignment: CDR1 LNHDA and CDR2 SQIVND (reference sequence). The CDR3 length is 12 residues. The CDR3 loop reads CASKTGNTEAFF.

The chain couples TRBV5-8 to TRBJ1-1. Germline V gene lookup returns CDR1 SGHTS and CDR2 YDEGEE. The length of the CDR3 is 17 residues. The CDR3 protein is CASSPPLGPGANLEAFF. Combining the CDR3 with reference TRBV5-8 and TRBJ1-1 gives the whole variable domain EAGVTQSPTHLIKTRGQQATLRCSPISGHTSVYWYQQALGLGLQFLLWYDEGEERNRGNFPPRFSGRQFPNYSSELNVNALELEDSALYLCASSPPLGPGANLEAFFGQGTRLTVV.

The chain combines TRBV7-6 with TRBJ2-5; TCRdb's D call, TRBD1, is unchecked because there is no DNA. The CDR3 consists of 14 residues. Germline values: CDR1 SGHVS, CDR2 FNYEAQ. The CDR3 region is CASMDRGGEETQYF.

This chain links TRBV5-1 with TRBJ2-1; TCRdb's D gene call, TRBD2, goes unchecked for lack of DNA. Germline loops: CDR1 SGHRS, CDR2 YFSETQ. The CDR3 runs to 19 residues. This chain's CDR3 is CASSSPPGMTSGKYNEQFF.

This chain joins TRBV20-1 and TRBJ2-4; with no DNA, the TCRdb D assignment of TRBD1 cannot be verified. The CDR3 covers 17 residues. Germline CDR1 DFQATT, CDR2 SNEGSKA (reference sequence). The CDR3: CSARDLGTGRAKNIQYF.

This CDR3 is CASSDPGLPSWFF. This chain joins TRBV27 and TRBJ2-1; TCRdb selects TRBD2, and the lack of DNA leaves this call unchecked. This CDR3 comprises 13 residues. Germline loops: CDR1 MNHEY, CDR2 SMNVEV (reference sequence).

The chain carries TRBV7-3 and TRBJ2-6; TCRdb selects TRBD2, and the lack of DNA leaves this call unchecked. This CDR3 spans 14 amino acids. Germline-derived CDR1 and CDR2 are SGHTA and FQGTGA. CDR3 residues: CASGPLSGANVLTF.

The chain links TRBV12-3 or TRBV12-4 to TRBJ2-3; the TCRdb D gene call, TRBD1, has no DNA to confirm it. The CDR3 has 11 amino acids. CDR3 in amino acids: CASTLGGAQYF.

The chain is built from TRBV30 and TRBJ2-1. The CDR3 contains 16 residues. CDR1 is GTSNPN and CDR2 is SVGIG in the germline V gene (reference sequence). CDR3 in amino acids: CAWRREGRSSYNEQFF. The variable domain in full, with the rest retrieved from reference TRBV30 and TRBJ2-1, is SQTIHQWPATLVQPVGSPLSLECTVEGTSNPNLYWYRQAAGRGLQLLFYSVGIGQISSEVPQNLSASRPQDRQFILSSKKLLLSDSGFYLCAWRREGRSSYNEQFFGPGTRLTVL.

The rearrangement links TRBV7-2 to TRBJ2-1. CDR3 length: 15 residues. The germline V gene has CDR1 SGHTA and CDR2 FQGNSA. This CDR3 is CASSLARVGYNEQFF.

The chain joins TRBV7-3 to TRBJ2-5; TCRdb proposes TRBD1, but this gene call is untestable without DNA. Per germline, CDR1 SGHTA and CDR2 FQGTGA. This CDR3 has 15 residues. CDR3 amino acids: CASSFQGGLGETQYF.

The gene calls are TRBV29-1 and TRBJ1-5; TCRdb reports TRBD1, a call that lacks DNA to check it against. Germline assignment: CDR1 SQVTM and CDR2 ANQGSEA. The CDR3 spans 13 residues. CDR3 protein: CSGWGGAGQPQHF.

CDR3 sequence reads: CASSLEVGAKNIQYF. The rearrangement uses TRBV12-3 or TRBV12-4 and TRBJ2-4. The CDR3 sequence is 15 residues long.

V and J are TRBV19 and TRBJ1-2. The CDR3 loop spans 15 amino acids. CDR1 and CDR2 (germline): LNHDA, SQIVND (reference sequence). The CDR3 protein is CASSNRRGTNYGYTF.